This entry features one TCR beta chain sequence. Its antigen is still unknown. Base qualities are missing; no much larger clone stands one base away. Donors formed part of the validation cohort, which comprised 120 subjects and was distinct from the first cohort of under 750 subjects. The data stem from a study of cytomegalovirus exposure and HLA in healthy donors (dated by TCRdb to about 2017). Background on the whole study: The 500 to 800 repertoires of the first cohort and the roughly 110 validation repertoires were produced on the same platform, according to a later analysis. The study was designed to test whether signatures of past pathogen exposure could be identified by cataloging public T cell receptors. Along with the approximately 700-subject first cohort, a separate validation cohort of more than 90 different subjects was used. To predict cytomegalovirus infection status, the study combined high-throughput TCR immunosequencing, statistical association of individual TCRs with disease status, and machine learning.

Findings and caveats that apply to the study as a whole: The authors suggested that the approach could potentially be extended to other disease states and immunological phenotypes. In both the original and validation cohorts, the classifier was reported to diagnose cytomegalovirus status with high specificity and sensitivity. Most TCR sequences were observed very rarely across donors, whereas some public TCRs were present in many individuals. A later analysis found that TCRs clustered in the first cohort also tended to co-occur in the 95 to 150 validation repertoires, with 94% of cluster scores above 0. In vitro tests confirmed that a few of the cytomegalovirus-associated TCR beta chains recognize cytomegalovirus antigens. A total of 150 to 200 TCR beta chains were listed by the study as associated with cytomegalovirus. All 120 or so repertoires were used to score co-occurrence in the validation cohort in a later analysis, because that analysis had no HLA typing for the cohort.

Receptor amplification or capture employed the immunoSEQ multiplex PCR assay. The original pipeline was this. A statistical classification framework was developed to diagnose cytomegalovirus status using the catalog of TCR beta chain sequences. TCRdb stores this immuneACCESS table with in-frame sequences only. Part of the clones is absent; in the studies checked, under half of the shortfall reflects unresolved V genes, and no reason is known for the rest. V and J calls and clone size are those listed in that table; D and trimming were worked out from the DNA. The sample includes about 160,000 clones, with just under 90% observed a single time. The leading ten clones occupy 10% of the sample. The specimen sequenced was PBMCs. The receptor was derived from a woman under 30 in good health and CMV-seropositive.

The DNA sequence is as follows: TGTGCCTGGAGTGTACGTGGGTTAACGAGGGAGCAGTACTTC. Protein translation: CAWSVRGLTREQYF. The chain is encoded by TRBV30 joined to TRBJ2-7, with no confidently assigned D gene. Measured from the cysteine to the phenylalanine, the CDR3 is 14 residues long. Just CDR3 DNA is preserved here, 42 bases in frame from base 1. CDR1 and CDR2 were assigned from the germline V gene (reference sequence) as GTSNPN and SVGIG. V is clipped by 0 bases and J by 7 bases, and the sequence between their germline boundaries is 16 bases long.